This TCR gamma chain was obtained from a study of Vδ1+ human thymocytes. The template was reverse-transcribed extracted RNA. Multiplex PCR used pooled V-gene forward primers and a constant-region reverse primer to amplify CDR3s. TCRdb used CATT to re-call clones from the multiplex PCR reads. The sample contains about 11,000 gamma-chain clones, roughly two fifths of which appear only once. Thymocytes were sorted as CD3+ TCRVdelta1+ TCRVdelta2- after alphabeta T cell depletion. Between roughly 97% and 99.6% of sorted thymocytes were Vdelta1+. V trimming: 2 bases; J trimming: 6 bases; junction bases outside the gene matches: 7. The CDR3 runs 13 residues. In germline, CDR1 is EGSTGY, CDR2 YDSYTSSV. This clone came up a few times. Its specificity is unknown. Study-level findings and limits: Donors shared many TRG clonotypes but few TRD clonotypes. Thymic TRG and TRD repertoires appeared highly polyclonal. Despite high sort purity, roughly 20% of thymic T cell receptor delta sequences were Vdelta2.

The receptor was isolated from a boy younger than two who had congenital heart surgery. The chain joins TRGV4 to TRGJ1 or TRGJ2. Input material: Vdelta1+ gamma-delta thymocytes from the thymus. The subset was: FACS-sorted CD3+ TCRalphabeta- TCRVdelta1+ TCRVdelta2- thymocytes. This CDR3 is CATWDVGCYKKLF. CDR3 in DNA: TGTGCCACCTGGGATGTCGGCTGTTATAAGAAACTCTTT.